The 27 T cell receptor beta chains presented below share a single source sample, sequenced in a study of a mutant IDH1 vaccine in newly diagnosed glioma. Their cognate antigens are unknown. The time point denotes: week 23, last vaccination. The vaccine gave 300 ug of a 20-mer mutant IDH1 peptide subcutaneously per dose. Method: immunoSEQ multiplex PCR; TCRdb's copy keeps in-frame clones and lacks some. The sample consists of around 76,000 clones, more than 80% of them appearing once. The sample here was PBMCs, taken from a glioma patient whose treatment included an IDH1 peptide vaccine. These receptors all stem from a woman aged 45-60 years with glioma.

The genes are TRBV28 and TRBJ1-2; D is unresolved. This CDR3 is built from 14 residues. Germline CDR1 reads MDHEN; CDR2 reads SYDVKM. The V end lost 2 bases, the J end lost 4 bases, and 11 bases lay between the germline ends. CDR3 in DNA: TGTGCCAGCAGTTTAGTAGATCCAGCCTATGGCTACACCTTC. This gives the protein CASSLVDPAYGYTF.

V is TRBV18 and J is TRBJ2-1, with 10 bases that match TRBD2. Per the germline V gene, CDR1 is KGHSH and CDR2 is LQKENI. Unmatched junction bases numbered 10, after V lost 4 bases and J lost 10 bases. The CDR3 has 15 residues. Written as DNA, the CDR3 is TGTGCCAGCTCACGGCAGCGGGAGGGCTCACGAGAGCAGTTCTTC. This translates into CASSRQREGSREQFF.

The chain combines TRBV12-5 with TRBJ1-1; 7 bases align to TRBD1. CDR1 and CDR2 (germline): LGHNT, FRNRAP. The trim removed 5 bases at V and 9 bases at J, leaving 6 bases unmatched. This CDR3 has 12 amino acids. DNA of the CDR3: TGTGCTAGTGGTCCAGGGACAGAAAAAGCTTTCTTT. It is translated as CASGPGTEKAFF.

This chain links TRBV6-5 with TRBJ2-5; D perhaps matches TRBD1 (6 bases). The closer fit of TRBJ2-7 to the DNA end suggests the J call may be wrong. Looked up from germline, CDR1 is MNHEY and CDR2 is SVGAGI. The CDR3 totals 13 residues. This CDR3 reads CASSYDRLYEQYF. The CDR3 DNA reads TGTGCCAGCAGTTACGACAGGCTCTACGAGCAGTACTTC.

The chain links TRBV11-2 to TRBJ2-2; 10 bases match TRBD2. Looked up from germline, CDR1 is SGHAT and CDR2 is FQNNGV. V lost 3 bases and J lost 4; bases outside the gene matches: 8. The CDR3 has 17 residues. CDR3 region: CASSLSAGGPRTGELFF. The CDR3 bases are TGTGCCAGCAGCTTGTCAGCGGGAGGGCCGCGCACCGGGGAGCTGTTTTTT. The full variable domain, in which reference TRBV11-2 and TRBJ2-2 provide the parts outside the CDR3, is EAGVAQSPRYKIIEKRQSVAFWCNPISGHATLYWYQQILGQGPKLLIQFQNNGVVDDSQLPKDRFSAERLKGVDSTLKIQPAKLEDSAVYLCASSLSAGGPRTGELFFGEGSRLTVL.

The chain has TRBV7-6 and TRBJ2-7; 7 bases are shared with TRBD1. V lost 5 bases, J lost 1 base, and 5 bases stayed unmatched. This CDR3 has 14 residues. Germline-derived CDR1 and CDR2 are SGHVS and FNYEAQ. CDR3 amino acids: CASSTRQGSYEQYF. The CDR3, as DNA: TGTGCCAGCAGCACTCGACAGGGATCCTACGAGCAGTACTTC.

V and J are TRBV28 and TRBJ2-7; 8 bases are a match to TRBD1. Germline V CDR1 and CDR2: MDHEN, SYDVKM. The CDR3 has 16 amino acids. Losses at the gene ends were 5 bases for V and 3 bases for J; bases not matched to a gene: 12. CDR3 coding DNA: TGTGCCAGCAGTCCTCAAACCGGACAGGGTTACTACGAGCAGTACTTC. Translation: CASSPQTGQGYYEQYF.

The gene calls are TRBV5-1 and TRBJ1-6, with D uncertain. The CDR3 contains 15 residues. The ends were cut back, 0 bases at V and 9 bases at J, with 13 bases in the middle. Germline V gives CDR1 SGHRS, CDR2 YFSETQ. In nucleotides, the CDR3 is TGCGCCAGCAGCTTGGCGGGTCTATTGGGTTCACCCCTCCACTTT. This sequence encodes CASSLAGLLGSPLHF.

The chain has TRBV19 and TRBJ1-1; maybe TRBD1 (5 bases). The CDR3 is 13 amino acids. The V gene lost 5 bases and the J gene lost 7 bases, with 14 bases spanning the gap. CDR1 LNHDA and CDR2 SQIVND come from the germline V gene (reference sequence). The CDR3 is CASSPEGSIEAFF. The DNA of the CDR3 is TGTGCCAGTAGTCCGGAGGGGAGTATTGAAGCTTTCTTT.

The DNA of the CDR3 is TGTGCCAGCAGCGTTACGGGACAGCCGGCGAACACCGGGGAGCTGTTTTTT. This translates into CASSVTGQPANTGELFF. V is TRBV9 and J is TRBJ2-2; 7 bases fit TRBD1. Losses at the gene ends were 2 bases for V and 0 bases for J; bases not matched to a gene: 7. The V gene's germline CDR1 is SGDLS and CDR2 YYNGEE. The CDR3 has 17 amino acids.

The V gene is TRBV21-1, the J gene TRBJ1-3; TRBD1 is the table's D call and was not checked against the DNA. TRBV21-1 is marked as a pseudogene. The CDR3 totals 15 residues. The CDR3 DNA reads as TGTGCCAGCAGCAAGCCTCAGGGCTCTGGAAACACCATATATTTT. This encodes CASSKPQGSGNTIYF.

The chain couples TRBV10-3 to TRBJ2-1; the D gene is possibly TRBD2 (6 bases). The CDR3 sequence is 14 residues long. The V end was cut by 10 bases, the J end by 7 bases, with 20 bases between. Germline CDR1 and CDR2: ENHRY and SYGVKD. The CDR3 DNA is TGTGCCACCACCGGGAGCCAGAGGGAAAATGAGCAGTTCTTC. It yields the protein CATTGSQRENEQFF.

The chain joins TRBV27 to TRBJ2-1; a weak D match, TRBD2 (6 bases). Trimming took 8 bases from V and 7 from J, leaving 18 bases between them. The CDR3 runs to 14 residues. Germline loops: CDR1 MNHEY, CDR2 SMNVEV (reference sequence). The CDR3, as DNA: TGTGCCAGCCGAGACCCCGGGAGAAATAATGAGCAGTTCTTC. Its translation: CASRDPGRNNEQFF.

CDR3 coding DNA: TGTGCCAGCAGTTATTTGGAGGGGTCCTACGAGCAGTACTTC. This translates into CASSYLEGSYEQYF. The V call is TRBV6-5, the J call TRBJ2-7, with D tentatively TRBD2 (6 bases). Trimming took off 3 bases at V and 1 base at J, with 10 bases between the two ends. The CDR3 totals 14 residues. Germline V gives CDR1 MNHEY, CDR2 SVGAGI.

A single count supports this clone. This chain connects TRBV15 to TRBJ2-7; 16 bases agree with TRBD2. With 3 bases clipped from V and 6 bases from J, the junction kept 11 bases outside the gene matches. The CDR3 consists of 18 residues. From germline, CDR1 is LNHNV and CDR2 YYDKDF (reference sequence). In nucleotides, the CDR3 is TGTGCCACCAGCAGGTCACCGGGACTAGCGGGAGGGCCGGGCGAGCAGTACTTC. The encoded protein is CATSRSPGLAGGPGEQYF.

The chain is built from TRBV4-2 and TRBJ2-7; 9 bases are shared with TRBD1. The CDR3 extends over 16 amino acids. Germline V gene lookup returns CDR1 LGHNA and CDR2 YNFKEQ. V shed 1 base and J 4 bases; nucleotides not matched to a gene: 8. The chain's CDR3 is CASSQVTGTGRYEQYF. DNA for the CDR3: TGTGCCAGCAGCCAAGTCACCGGGACAGGGAGATACGAGCAGTACTTC.

This chain joins TRBV5-6 and TRBJ1-2; D is ambiguous. This CDR3 has 13 amino acids. Germline-derived CDR1 and CDR2 are SGHDT and YYEEEE. Trimming removed 5 bases from V and 3 bases from J, with 11 bases in between. The CDR3 sequence is CASSSQAHYGYTF. As DNA, the CDR3 is TGTGCCAGCAGTTCTCAGGCGCACTATGGCTACACCTTC. Looking up the rest from reference TRBV5-6 and TRBJ1-2 gives the full variable domain: DAGVTQSPTHLIKTRGQQVTLRCSPKSGHDTVSWYQQALGQGPQFIFQYYEEEERQRGNFPDRFSGHQFPNYSSELNVNALLLGDSALYLCASSSQAHYGYTFGSGTRLTVV.

The V and J genes are TRBV7-9 and TRBJ2-5, with 7 bases aligning to TRBD2. The J call may be mistaken, given a closer DNA end match to TRBJ2-7. Germline CDR1 is SEHNR and CDR2 is FQNEAQ (reference sequence). The CDR3 loop spans 15 amino acids. The CDR3 reads CASSPVNAGDYEQYF. The CDR3, as DNA: TGTGCCAGCAGCCCAGTTAACGCGGGAGATTACGAGCAGTACTTC.

This chain connects TRBV19 to TRBJ1-2; D is perhaps TRBD1 (6 bases). The CDR3 covers 15 residues. In germline, CDR1 is LNHDA, CDR2 SQIVND (reference sequence). The ends were cut back, 5 bases at V and 4 bases at J, with 17 bases in the middle. In DNA form, the CDR3 reads TGTGCCAGTAGTTCCCGAGGGGGGGCAGGCTATGGCTACACCTTC. Its protein product is CASSSRGGAGYGYTF.

Regarding this clone: The junction departs from germline at one end; a sequencing error may be responsible. The chain uses TRBV19 and TRBJ2-1; unclear D gene. Germline CDR1 LNHDA, CDR2 SQIVND (reference sequence). This CDR3 has 13 residues. CDR3 nucleotide sequence: TGTGCCACCCGTGGAGTCTCCGACAATGAGCAGTTCTTC. This gives the protein CATRGVSDNEQFF.

The chain carries TRBV28 and TRBJ1-5; a weak D match, TRBD1 (5 bases). There are 15 residues in the CDR3. Germline CDR1 MDHEN, CDR2 SYDVKM. V lost 5 bases and J 0 bases, leaving 11 bases between the germline ends. CDR3 protein: CASSTPTDSNQPQHF. The CDR3 bases are TGTGCCAGCAGTACCCCGACAGATAGCAATCAGCCCCAGCATTTT.

V usage is TRBV5-5 and J usage is TRBJ1-1, with D unresolved. Per germline, CDR1 SGHKS and CDR2 YYEKEE (reference sequence). V shed 3 bases and J shed 4 bases, with 16 bases lying between them. The CDR3 length is 15 residues. DNA for the CDR3: TGTGCCAGCAGCTCCACCCGATCGCGGGGCACTGAAGCTTTCTTT. Its translation: CASSSTRSRGTEAFF.

Of note for this clone: The junction and the germline gene differ at one end; a read error may be behind it. This chain uses TRBV7-7 with TRBJ2-5; TRBD1 agrees at 10 bases. Looked up from germline, CDR1 is SSHAT and CDR2 is FNYEAQ (reference sequence). CDR3 length: 14 amino acids. The CDR3 nucleotides read TGTGCTAGCAGCAGGGACAGGGGTAGAGAGACCCAGTACTTC. It encodes CASSRDRGRETQYF.

V gene TRBV4-2 combines with J gene TRBJ2-7; 8 bases agree with TRBD2. The CDR3 totals 14 residues. Germline V gene lookup returns CDR1 LGHNA and CDR2 YNFKEQ. The J segment lost 5 bases and the V segment lost 0 bases, leaving 3 bases of the junction unmatched. DNA for the CDR3: TGTGCCAGCAGCCAAGAGGGACTAGTGAACGAGCAGTACTTC. Its translation is CASSQEGLVNEQYF.

The rearrangement joins TRBV28 to TRBJ2-5; 11 nucleotides align to TRBD1. After removal of 6 bases from V and 4 bases from J, the junction contained 7 bases not matched to a gene. This CDR3 is built from 15 residues. Germline CDR1 reads MDHEN; CDR2 reads SYDVKM. The CDR3 loop is CASSAGQGVGETQYF. In nucleotides, the CDR3 is TGTGCCAGCAGCGCGGGACAGGGGGTGGGAGAGACCCAGTACTTC.

V is TRBV28 and J is TRBJ2-3; D not resolved. Germline V gene sequence: CDR1 MDHEN, CDR2 SYDVKM. Trimming removed 4 bases from V and 5 bases from J, with 22 bases in between. CDR3 length equals 17 residues. The CDR3 here is CASSSPSIHAALDTQYF. CDR3 bases: TGTGCCAGCAGTTCCCCCTCTATTCACGCCGCACTAGATACGCAGTATTTT.

This clone was observed once. V usage is TRBV18 and J usage is TRBJ2-7, with 11 nucleotides matching TRBD2. The V gene end was trimmed by 2 bases and the J gene end by 7 bases; junction bases not matched to a gene: 7. CDR3 length: 15 residues. In germline, CDR1 is KGHSH, CDR2 LQKENI. CDR3 nucleotides: TGTGCCAGCTCACCATCGGTTCCTAGCGGGGGGGAGCAGTACTTC. Translating it yields CASSPSVPSGGEQYF. Based on the CDR3 plus reference TRBV18 and TRBJ2-7, the full variable domain is NAGVMQNPRHLVRRRGQEARLRCSPMKGHSHVYWYRQLPEEGLKFMVYLQKENIIDESGMPKERFSAEFPKEGPSILRIQQVVRGDSAAYFCASSPSVPSGGEQYFGPGTRLTVT.